Shown below are 23 T cell receptor beta chains from a single sample sequenced in a study of a mutant IDH1 vaccine in newly diagnosed glioma. Time point described: baseline, week 1 (first vaccination visit). Treatment noted: pre-vaccination baseline after standard-of-care therapy. Profiling relied on immunoSEQ multiplex PCR, and the TCRdb table lists in-frame clones only, not all of them. This repertoire shows about 54,000 clones, 80% to 90% found once; its top ten account for about a fifth. The material was PBMCs, obtained from a glioma patient treated with radiotherapy, temozolomide or both. These receptors were collected from a young man with glioma.

The V call is TRBV6-5, the J call TRBJ2-3; a weak D match, TRBD1 (5 bases). Trimming took off 0 bases at V and 2 bases at J, with 12 bases between the two ends. The length of the CDR3 is 16 residues. Germline values: CDR1 MNHEY, CDR2 SVGAGI. The CDR3 sequence: CASSYSWRQSTDTQYF. CDR3 nucleotides: TGTGCCAGCAGTTACTCTTGGAGACAGTCCACAGATACGCAGTATTTT.

The genes are TRBV9 and TRBJ2-1; D unclear. This CDR3 has 13 residues. Germline CDR1 reads SGDLS; CDR2 reads YYNGEE. The germline V and J ends were trimmed by 0 bases and 7 bases, with 8 bases remaining between them. CDR3 in amino acids: CASSVEQYNEQFF. The CDR3 DNA sequence: TGTGCCAGCAGCGTAGAGCAGTATAATGAGCAGTTCTTC.

This clone has a single count. The CDR3 here is CASSPGLTGELFF. The CDR3 DNA follows: TGTGCCAGCTCGCCGGGACTCACCGGGGAGCTGTTTTTT. The rearrangement links TRBV28 to TRBJ2-2; D is perhaps TRBD2 (6 bases). The V gene lost 8 bases and the J gene lost 4 bases, with 11 bases spanning the gap. Germline V gives CDR1 MDHEN, CDR2 SYDVKM. CDR3 size: 13 residues.

V usage is TRBV7-2 and J usage is TRBJ1-1, with 7 bases matching TRBD1. V lost 2 bases and J lost 0; bases outside the gene matches: 6. CDR3 length: 16 residues. Germline CDR1 and CDR2: SGHTA and FQGNSA. Here the CDR3 DNA reads TGTGCCAGCAGCTTAACCCCACAGGGGTTGAACACTGAAGCTTTCTTT. The encoded protein is CASSLTPQGLNTEAFF.

This chain links TRBV5-1 with TRBJ1-1; D remains unclear. Trimming took off 4 bases at V and 5 bases at J, with 12 bases between the two ends. CDR1 SGHRS and CDR2 YFSETQ come from the germline V gene. CDR3 length equals 13 residues. The CDR3 reads CASSSPVRTEAFF. For the CDR3, the DNA is TGCGCCAGCAGCAGCCCCGTGAGAACTGAAGCTTTCTTT. The variable domain in full, with the rest retrieved from reference TRBV5-1 and TRBJ1-1, is KAGVTQTPRYLIKTRGQQVTLSCSPISGHRSVSWYQQTPGQGLQFLFEYFSETQRNKGNFPGRFSGRQFSNSRSEMNVSTLELGDSALYLCASSSPVRTEAFFGQGTRLTVV.

The chain couples TRBV30 to TRBJ2-3; tentative D call: TRBD2 (7 bases). CDR3 size: 17 residues. CDR1 is GTSNPN and CDR2 is SVGIG in the germline V gene (reference sequence). Trimming removed 2 bases from V and 5 bases from J, with 23 bases in between. Here the CDR3 reads CAWSLGGGPESGDTQYF. The CDR3 DNA is TGTGCCTGGAGTTTGGGGGGGGGCCCCGAGTCCGGAGATACGCAGTATTTT.

CDR3 DNA sequence: TGTGCCAGCAGCCTCCGGATACGCCGCACAGATACGCAGTATTTT. This codes for CASSLRIRRTDTQYF. This chain uses TRBV7-8 with TRBJ2-3; D is undetermined. This CDR3 is 15 amino acids long. V lost 5 bases and J lost 1, with 13 bases in between. In germline, CDR1 is SGHVS, CDR2 FQNEAQ. The whole variable domain, remainder taken from reference TRBV7-8 and TRBJ2-3, is GAGVSQSPRYKVAKRGQDVALRCDPISGHVSLFWYQQALGQGPEFLTYFQNEAQLDKSGLPSDRFFAERPEGSVSTLKIQRTQQEDSAVYLCASSLRIRRTDTQYFGPGTRLTVL.

About this clone: A junction end diverges from the germline sequence, so it may reflect a read error. The rearrangement joins TRBV19 to TRBJ1-5, with D tentatively TRBD1 (5 bases). Germline V gene sequence: CDR1 LNHDA, CDR2 SQIVND (reference sequence). The CDR3 is 12 amino acids. The CDR3: CASSIVGGREEF. The CDR3 region has the DNA TGTGCCAGTAGTATAGTAGGTGGCAGGGAAGAGTTT.

The CDR3 region is CASSPSAGASYEQYF. DNA of the CDR3: TGTGCCAGCAGCCCGTCAGCGGGAGCTAGTTACGAGCAGTACTTC. This chain joins TRBV7-2 and TRBJ2-7; 8 bases align to TRBD2. Trimming cost V 5 bases and J 4 bases; bases outside gene matches: 10. The length of the CDR3 is 15 residues. Germline-derived CDR1 and CDR2 are SGHTA and FQGNSA.

The rearrangement joins TRBV6-6 to TRBJ2-2; possibly TRBD2 for D (5 bases). V lost 7 bases and J lost 9, with 12 bases in between. Germline CDR1 is MNHNY and CDR2 is SVGAGI (reference sequence). This CDR3 is built from 12 residues. In nucleotides, the CDR3 is TGTGCCAGCAACGAGCGGTCGCGGGAGCTGTTTTTT. Amino acid sequence: CASNERSRELFF.

The chain recombines TRBV19 with TRBJ1-5, with D unclear. The CDR3 has 14 residues. Germline V gives CDR1 LNHDA, CDR2 SQIVND (reference sequence). Trimming left V 7 bases short and J 3 bases short, with 13 bases between. CDR3 DNA sequence: TGTGCCAGTACCCAGACCAACATCAATCAGCCCCAGCATTTT. It is translated as CASTQTNINQPQHF. Based on the CDR3 plus reference TRBV19 and TRBJ1-5, the full variable domain is DGGITQSPKYLFRKEGQNVTLSCEQNLNHDAMYWYRQDPGQGLRLIYYSQIVNDFQKGDIAEGYSVSREKKESFPLTVTSAQKNPTAFYLCASTQTNINQPQHFGDGTRLSIL.

V is TRBV4-3 and J is TRBJ1-1; D is uncertain. Trimming shortened V by 8 bases and J by 0 bases, and 10 bases separated the two germline ends. The CDR3 extends over 13 amino acids. Germline V CDR1 and CDR2: LGHNA, YSLEER. CDR3 DNA: TGCGCCAGCCGGCTGGGTATGAACACTGAAGCTTTCTTT. Translated, it gives CASRLGMNTEAFF.

The chain uses TRBV2 and TRBJ2-7; D is uncertain. The CDR3 has 13 amino acids. Germline CDR1 SNHLY, CDR2 FYNNEI. Trimming shortened V by 6 bases and J by 6 bases, and 15 bases separated the two germline ends. Here the CDR3 reads CASRAPRHGEQYF. CDR3 bases: TGTGCCAGCAGGGCCCCTAGGCACGGCGAGCAGTACTTC.

V is TRBV5-4 and J is TRBJ2-2; D gene uncertain. The CDR3 sequence is 12 residues long. Germline CDR1 and CDR2: SGHNT and YYREEE (reference sequence). Trimming removed 4 bases at V and 6 bases at J, with 7 bases between. This CDR3 reads CASSLWAGELFF. CDR3 sequence (DNA): TGTGCCAGCAGCCTTTGGGCCGGGGAGCTGTTTTTT.

The chain recombines TRBV30 with TRBJ1-1; possibly TRBD1 for D (6 bases). This CDR3 comprises 13 residues. Germline CDR1 and CDR2: GTSNPN and SVGIG (reference sequence). With 4 bases removed from V and 4 bases from J, the gap between germline ends came to 13 bases. The CDR3 is CAWTQGRSTEAFF. Here the CDR3 DNA reads TGTGCCTGGACCCAGGGGAGGAGCACTGAAGCTTTCTTT.

The chain has TRBV7-2 and TRBJ2-2, with D unresolved. V lost 5 bases to trimming and J lost 5 bases, with 9 bases between them. The CDR3 is made up of 13 amino acids. The germline gives CDR1 SGHTA, CDR2 FQGNSA. CDR3 in amino acids: CASSPHGTGELFF. The DNA of the CDR3 is TGTGCCAGCAGCCCGCACGGTACCGGGGAGCTGTTTTTT.

This chain links TRBV13 with TRBJ1-1; 7 bases match TRBD1. V dropped 6 bases and J dropped 8; count of bases not matched to a gene: 12. The CDR3 consists of 14 residues. Germline loops: CDR1 PRHDT, CDR2 FYEKMQ (reference sequence). CDR3 residues: CASSSGAEGAEAFF. For the CDR3, the DNA is TGTGCCAGCAGTTCTGGGGCCGAGGGGGCCGAAGCTTTCTTT.

This clone was seen a handful of times. The J gene is TRBJ2-2, the V gene TRBV7-9; no definite D call. Germline CDR1 is SEHNR and CDR2 is FQNEAQ (reference sequence). Trimming took off 5 bases at V and 0 bases at J, with 13 bases between the two ends. The CDR3 spans 16 residues. The CDR3 DNA sequence: TGTGCCAGCAGCCCTTTATGGGTTTCGAACACCGGGGAGCTGTTTTTT. It codes for CASSPLWVSNTGELFF.

The chain links TRBV6-6 to TRBJ1-5; D is perhaps TRBD1 (5 bases). This CDR3 is 15 amino acids long. V dropped 6 bases and J dropped 0 bases, with 12 bases sitting between them. Germline V gene data show CDR1 as MNHNY and CDR2 as SVGAGI (reference sequence). The CDR3 bases are TGTGCCAGCAGCAACCGGGACTATAGCAATCAGCCCCAGCATTTT. Translating it yields CASSNRDYSNQPQHF.

The chain joins TRBV30 to TRBJ2-4; TRBD1 is a possible D gene (5 bases). Germline CDR1 is GTSNPN and CDR2 is SVGIG (reference sequence). V was clipped by 2 bases and J by 0 bases, with 8 bases between them. CDR3 length: 14 amino acids. The CDR3 region has the DNA TGTGCCTGGAGTAGGCAGGGAGCCAAAAACATTCAGTACTTC. This codes for CAWSRQGAKNIQYF.

V usage is TRBV4-1 and J usage is TRBJ1-1; D not resolved. The germline V and J ends were trimmed by 0 bases and 8 bases, with 7 bases remaining between them. The germline V gene has CDR1 MGHRA and CDR2 YSYEKL. This CDR3 has 12 amino acids. Here the CDR3 DNA reads TGCGCCAGCAGCCAAGATGGGCTGGAAGCTTTCTTT. This gives the protein CASSQDGLEAFF.

The genes are TRBV19 and TRBJ1-2, with 7 nucleotides matching TRBD1. Trimming at V came to 2 bases and at J to 0 bases, leaving 9 bases not matched to a gene. Germline V gene sequence: CDR1 LNHDA, CDR2 SQIVND (reference sequence). The CDR3 is made up of 17 amino acids. The CDR3 region is CASSIRGGQSPNYGYTF. Here the CDR3 DNA reads TGTGCCAGTAGTATAAGAGGGGGACAGTCACCTAACTATGGCTACACCTTC.

The chain employs TRBV10-3 and TRBJ1-1, with D unclear. CDR3 length: 11 amino acids. V gave up 6 bases and J gave up 1 base, with 3 bases separating them. Germline V gene lookup returns CDR1 ENHRY and CDR2 SYGVKD. In DNA, the CDR3 is TGTGCCATCAGCCAGAACACTGAAGCTTTCTTT. Its protein is CAISQNTEAFF.